This TCR beta chain was obtained from a study of blood T cell repertoires in COVID-19. Study background: Sites in the United States, Italy and Spain provided acute and convalescent COVID-19 samples.

Produced via immunoSEQ multiplex PCR; TCRdb's table is partial and in-frame only. The sample carries roughly 140,000 clones, over 70% recorded once. Germline trimming cut 4 bases from V and 10 bases from J; bases unmatched to any gene: 7. Germline values: CDR1 SGHRS, CDR2 YFSETQ. The CDR3 is 15 residues long. The gene calls are TRBV5-1 and TRBJ1-6, with 11 positions matching TRBD1. This clonotype was sampled from a man between 50 and 59 years old with active or convalescent COVID-19. Sequencing was performed on peripheral blood. The CDR3 sequence: CASSRTGGQGSPLHF. The CDR3 bases are TGCGCCAGCAGCAGGACAGGGGGCCAGGGATCACCCCTCCACTTT.